This T cell receptor (beta chain) comes out of a study of blood T cell repertoires in COVID-19. About the research overall: The United States, Italy and Spain supplied acute and convalescent COVID-19 samples. T cells, B-cell-depleted T cells, or PBMCs provided the cDNA or gDNA that served as material.

This CDR3 is 14 amino acids long. The junction had 8 bases not matched to a gene; V was cut back by 3 bases and J by 9 bases. Per the germline V gene, CDR1 is LGHDT and CDR2 is YNNKEL (reference sequence). Per the study methods: Amplification of reference gene primers was used by the study to estimate nucleated cell counts. Clones were sequenced by immunoSEQ multiplex PCR, and TCRdb holds only the in-frame ones, with some missing. Clone size and the V and J calls come from that table; the DNA yielded D and trimming. The sample shows about 240,000 clones, roughly 80% of them seen only once. The sequence came from a woman in her fifties or sixties with active or convalescent COVID-19. Sequencing was performed on peripheral blood. The chain recombines TRBV3-1 (or the pseudogene TRBV3-2) with TRBJ2-1; 7 bases match TRBD2. The CDR3 region is CASSHPGLVIEQFF. The CDR3 coding sequence is TGTGCCAGCAGCCACCCCGGACTAGTAATTGAGCAGTTCTTC.